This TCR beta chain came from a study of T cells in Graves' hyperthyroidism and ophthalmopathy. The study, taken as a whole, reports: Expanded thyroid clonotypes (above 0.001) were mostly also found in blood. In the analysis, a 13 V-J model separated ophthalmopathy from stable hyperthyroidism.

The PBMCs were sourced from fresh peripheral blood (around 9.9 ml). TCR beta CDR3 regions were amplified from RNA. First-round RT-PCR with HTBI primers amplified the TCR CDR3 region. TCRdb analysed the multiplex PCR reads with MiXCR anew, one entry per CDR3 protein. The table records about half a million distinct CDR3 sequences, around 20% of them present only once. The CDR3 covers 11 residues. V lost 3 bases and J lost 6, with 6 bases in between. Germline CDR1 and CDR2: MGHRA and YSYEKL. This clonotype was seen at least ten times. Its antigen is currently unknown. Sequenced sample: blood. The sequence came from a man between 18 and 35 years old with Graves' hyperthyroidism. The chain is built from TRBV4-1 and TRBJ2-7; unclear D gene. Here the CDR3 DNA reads TGCGCCAGCAGCCACCTGGCCGAGCAGTACTTC. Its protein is CASSHLAEQYF.